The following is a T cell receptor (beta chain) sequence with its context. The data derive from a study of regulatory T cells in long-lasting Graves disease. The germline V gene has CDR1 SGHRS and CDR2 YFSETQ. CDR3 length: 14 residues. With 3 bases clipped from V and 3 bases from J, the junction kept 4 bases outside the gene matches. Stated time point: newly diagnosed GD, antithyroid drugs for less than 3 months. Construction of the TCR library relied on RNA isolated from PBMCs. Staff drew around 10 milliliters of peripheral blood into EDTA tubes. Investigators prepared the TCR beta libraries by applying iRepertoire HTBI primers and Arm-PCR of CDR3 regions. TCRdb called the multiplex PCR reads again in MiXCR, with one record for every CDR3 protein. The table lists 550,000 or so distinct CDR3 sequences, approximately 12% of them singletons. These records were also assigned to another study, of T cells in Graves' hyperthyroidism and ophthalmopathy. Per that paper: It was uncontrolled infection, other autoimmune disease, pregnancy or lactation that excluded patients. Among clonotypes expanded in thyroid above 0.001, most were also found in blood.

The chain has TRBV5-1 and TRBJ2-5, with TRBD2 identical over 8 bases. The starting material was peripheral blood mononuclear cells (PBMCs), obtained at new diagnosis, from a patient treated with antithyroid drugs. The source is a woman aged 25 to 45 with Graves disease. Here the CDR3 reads CASSWTSQKETQYF. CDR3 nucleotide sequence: TGCGCCAGCAGCTGGACTAGCCAGAAAGAGACCCAGTACTTC.